Sequencing of this T cell receptor (beta chain) was carried out in a study of molecular identifiers for immune sequencing clone quantification. Study-wide points: Clones carrying above 20 RNA copies accounted for over 97% of effector molecules, under 1% in naive cells.

For this clonotype: The target antigen is unknown.

The germline gives CDR1 MGHRA, CDR2 YSYEKL. The CDR3 covers 18 residues. Trimming removed 1 base at V and 0 bases at J, with 17 bases between. TCRdb called the PCR reads again in MiXCR, with one record for every CDR3 protein. There are approximately 590,000 distinct CDR3 sequences in the sample; around 25% occur only once, and about 0.73% lies in the top ten. This receptor was taken from a human donor in good health. Some libraries in this study had Jurkat cell RNA spiked in. The rearrangement links TRBV4-1 to TRBJ2-3; D is possibly TRBD2 (6 bases). Sequenced material: naive CD8+ T cells from blood, with Jurkat cell RNA spiked in. As for subset: FACS-sorted CD8+CD4-CCR7+CD45RA+ naive T cells. The CDR3, as DNA: TGCGCCAGCAGCCAAGGGGTAGCGGAACCTTCTAGCACAGATACGCAGTATTTT. Translating it yields CASSQGVAEPSSTDTQYF.